This T cell receptor beta chain emerged from a study of early T cells in non-severe SARS-CoV-2 infection. MiXCR, run by TCRdb on the 5' RACE reads, gives a single entry per CDR3 protein. This table holds some 22,000 distinct CDR3 sequences, approximately 4.5% found once. After removal of 7 bases from V and 4 bases from J, the junction contained 5 bases not matched to a gene. In germline, CDR1 is SGHVS, CDR2 FNYEAQ. The CDR3 is 15 residues long. The specimen was whole blood. This clonotype was obtained from an adult who was a healthcare worker with PCR-confirmed SARS-CoV-2 infection or an uninfected control (not recorded which). V usage is TRBV7-6 and J usage is TRBJ2-3; 13 bases agree with TRBD2. The CDR3: CASTRGLAGSDTQYF. In nucleotides, the CDR3 is TGTGCCAGCACCCGGGGACTAGCGGGGTCAGATACGCAGTATTTT.